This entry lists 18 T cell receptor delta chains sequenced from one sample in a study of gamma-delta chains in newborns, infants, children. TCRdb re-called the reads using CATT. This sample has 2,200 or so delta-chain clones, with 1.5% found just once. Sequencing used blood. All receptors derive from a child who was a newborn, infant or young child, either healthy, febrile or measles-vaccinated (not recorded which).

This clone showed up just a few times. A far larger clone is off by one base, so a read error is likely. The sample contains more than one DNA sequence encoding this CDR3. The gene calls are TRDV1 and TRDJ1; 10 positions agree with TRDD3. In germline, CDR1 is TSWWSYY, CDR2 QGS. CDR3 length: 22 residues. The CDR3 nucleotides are TGTGCTCTTGGGGAAGTCCAATCCTACCCAGTGGGGGATACAGGGTACACCGATAAACTAATCTTT. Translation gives CALGEVQSYPVGDTGYTDKLIF.

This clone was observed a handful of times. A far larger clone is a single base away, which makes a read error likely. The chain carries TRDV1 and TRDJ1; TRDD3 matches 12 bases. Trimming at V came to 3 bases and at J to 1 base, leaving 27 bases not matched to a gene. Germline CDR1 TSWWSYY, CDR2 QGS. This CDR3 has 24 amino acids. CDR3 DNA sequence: TGTGCTCTTGGGGAGATACATTCCTACCCAGTTCTCACTGGGGGATACTTGGCCACCGATAAACTCATCTTT. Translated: CALGEIHSYPVLTGGYLATDKLIF.

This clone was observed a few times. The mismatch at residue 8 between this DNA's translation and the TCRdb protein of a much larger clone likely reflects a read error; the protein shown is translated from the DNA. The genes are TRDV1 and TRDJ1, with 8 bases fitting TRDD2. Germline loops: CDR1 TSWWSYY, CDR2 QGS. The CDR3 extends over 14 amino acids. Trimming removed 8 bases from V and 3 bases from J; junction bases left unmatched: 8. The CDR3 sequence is CALTFLSRSDKLIF. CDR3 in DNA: TGTGCTCTTACCTTCCTATCGAGGTCCGATAAACTCATCTTT.

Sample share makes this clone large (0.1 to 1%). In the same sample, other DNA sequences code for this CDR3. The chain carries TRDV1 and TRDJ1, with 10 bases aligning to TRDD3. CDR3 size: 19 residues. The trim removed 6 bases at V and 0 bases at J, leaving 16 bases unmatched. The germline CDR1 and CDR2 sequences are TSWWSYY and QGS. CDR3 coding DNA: TGTGCTCTTGGTCCAAAAATCGGCAGGCTGGGGGATAACACCGATAAACTCATCTTT. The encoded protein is CALGPKIGRLGDNTDKLIF.

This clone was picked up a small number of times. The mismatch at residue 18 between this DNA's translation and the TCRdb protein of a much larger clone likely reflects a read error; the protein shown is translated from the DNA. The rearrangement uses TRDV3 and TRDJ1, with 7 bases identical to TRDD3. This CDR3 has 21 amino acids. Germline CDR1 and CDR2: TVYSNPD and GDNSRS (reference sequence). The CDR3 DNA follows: TGTGCCACCTTTTGGGCAACTGGGGACGGAACCCATTGGGACTTAACCGATGAACTCATCTTT. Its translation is CATFWATGDGTHWDLTDELIF.

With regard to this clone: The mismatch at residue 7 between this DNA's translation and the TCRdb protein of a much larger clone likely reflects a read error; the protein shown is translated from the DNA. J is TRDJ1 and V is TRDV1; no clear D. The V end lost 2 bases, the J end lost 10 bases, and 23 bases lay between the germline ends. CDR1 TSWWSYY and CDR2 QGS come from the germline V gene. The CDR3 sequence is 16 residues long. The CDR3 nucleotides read TGTGCTCTTGGGGAATTCTCCCTCTCAGGCAGAACTAGACTCATCTTT. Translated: CALGEFSLSGRTRLIF.

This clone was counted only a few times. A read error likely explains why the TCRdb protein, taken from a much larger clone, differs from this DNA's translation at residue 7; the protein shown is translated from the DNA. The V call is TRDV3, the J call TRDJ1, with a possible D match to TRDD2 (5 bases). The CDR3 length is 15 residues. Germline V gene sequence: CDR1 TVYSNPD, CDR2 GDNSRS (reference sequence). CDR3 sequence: CALFCTSQHTDKLIF. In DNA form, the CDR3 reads TGTGCTCTTTTTTGTACTTCCCAACACACCGATAAACTCATCTTT.

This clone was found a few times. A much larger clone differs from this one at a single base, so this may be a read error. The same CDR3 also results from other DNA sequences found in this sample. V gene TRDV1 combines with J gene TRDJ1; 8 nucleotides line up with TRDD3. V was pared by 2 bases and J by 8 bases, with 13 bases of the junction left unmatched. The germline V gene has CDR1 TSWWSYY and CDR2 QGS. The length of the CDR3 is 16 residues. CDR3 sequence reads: CALGEMSVRGDRKLIF. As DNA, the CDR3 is TGTGCTCTTGGGGAAATGTCAGTTCGGGGGGATAGGAAACTCATCTTT.

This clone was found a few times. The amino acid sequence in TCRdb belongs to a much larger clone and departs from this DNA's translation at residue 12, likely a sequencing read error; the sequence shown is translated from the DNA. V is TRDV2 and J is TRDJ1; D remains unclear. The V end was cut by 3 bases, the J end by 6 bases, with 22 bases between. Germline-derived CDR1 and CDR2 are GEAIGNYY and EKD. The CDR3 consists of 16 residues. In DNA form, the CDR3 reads TGTGCCTGTGACGCTCGTACTAGGGCTTCAACCTATAAACTCATCTTT. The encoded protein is CACDARTRASTYKLIF.

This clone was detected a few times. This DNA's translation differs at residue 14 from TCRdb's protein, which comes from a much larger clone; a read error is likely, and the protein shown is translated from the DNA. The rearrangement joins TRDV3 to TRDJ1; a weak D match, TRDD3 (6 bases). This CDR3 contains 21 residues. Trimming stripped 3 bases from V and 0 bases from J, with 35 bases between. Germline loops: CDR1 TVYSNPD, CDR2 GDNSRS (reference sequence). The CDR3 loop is CAFPGSAYGQGWGAYTDKLIF. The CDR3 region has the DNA TGTGCCTTCCCAGGTTCCGCCTACGGTCAAGGGTGGGGGGCCTACACCGATAAACTCATCTTT.

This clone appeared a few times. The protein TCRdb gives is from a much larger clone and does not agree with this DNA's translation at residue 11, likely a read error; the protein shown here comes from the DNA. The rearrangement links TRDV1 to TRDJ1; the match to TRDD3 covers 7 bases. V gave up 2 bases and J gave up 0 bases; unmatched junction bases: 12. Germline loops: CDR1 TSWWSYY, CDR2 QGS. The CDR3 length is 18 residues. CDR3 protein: CALGERVGLGSYTDKLIF. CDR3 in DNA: TGTGCTCTTGGGGAAAGGGTGGGACTGGGGTCATACACCGATAAACTCATCTTT.

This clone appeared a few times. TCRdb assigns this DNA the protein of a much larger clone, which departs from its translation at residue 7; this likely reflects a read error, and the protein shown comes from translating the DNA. As DNA, the CDR3 is TGTGCCACCTTTTGGGCAGCTGGGGACGGAACCCATTGGGACTTAACCGATAAACTCATCTTT. Translated, it gives CATFWAAGDGTHWDLTDKLIF. V is TRDV3 and J is TRDJ1; weak D call: TRDD3 (6 bases). V dropped 5 bases and J dropped 2 bases, with 39 bases sitting between them. This CDR3 is built from 21 residues. In germline, CDR1 is TVYSNPD, CDR2 GDNSRS (reference sequence).

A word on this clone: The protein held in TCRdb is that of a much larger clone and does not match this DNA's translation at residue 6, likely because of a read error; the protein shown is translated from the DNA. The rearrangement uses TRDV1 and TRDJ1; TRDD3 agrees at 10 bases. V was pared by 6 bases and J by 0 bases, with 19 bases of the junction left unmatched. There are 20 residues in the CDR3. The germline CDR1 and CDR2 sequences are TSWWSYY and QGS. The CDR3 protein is CALGRVQFLGDNSYTDKLIF. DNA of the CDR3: TGTGCTCTTGGACGGGTTCAATTTCTGGGGGATAACTCGTACACCGATAAACTCATCTTT.

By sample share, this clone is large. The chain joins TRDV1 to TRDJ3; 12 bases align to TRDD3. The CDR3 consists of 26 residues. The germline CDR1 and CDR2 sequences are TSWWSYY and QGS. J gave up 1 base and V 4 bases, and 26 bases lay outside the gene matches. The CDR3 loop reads CALGGILPESRLTGGYRSWDTRQMFF. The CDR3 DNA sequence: TGTGCTCTTGGGGGGATTCTTCCCGAGTCGCGGTTGACTGGGGGATACAGATCCTGGGACACCCGACAGATGTTTTTC.

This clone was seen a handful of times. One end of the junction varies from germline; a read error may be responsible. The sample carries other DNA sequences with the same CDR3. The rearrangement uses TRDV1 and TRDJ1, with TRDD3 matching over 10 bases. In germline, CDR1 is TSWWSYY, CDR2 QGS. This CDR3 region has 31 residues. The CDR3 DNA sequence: TGTGCCCTTGGGGGAGTAGACTCACCAACACCGGATCCTAGTTTGGTTCAATACTGGGGGATCGAGTCTGAGTACACCGATAAACTCATCTTT. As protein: CALGGVDSPTPDPSLVQYWGIESEYTDKLIF.

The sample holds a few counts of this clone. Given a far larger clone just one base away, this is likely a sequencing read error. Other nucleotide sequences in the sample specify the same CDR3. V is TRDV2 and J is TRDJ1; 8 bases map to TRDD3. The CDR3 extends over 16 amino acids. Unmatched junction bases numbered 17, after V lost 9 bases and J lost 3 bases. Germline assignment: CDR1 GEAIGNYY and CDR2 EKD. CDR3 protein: CAIIAGIRDGADKLIF. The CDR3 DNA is TGTGCCATCATAGCTGGGATACGCGATGGAGCCGATAAACTCATCTTT.

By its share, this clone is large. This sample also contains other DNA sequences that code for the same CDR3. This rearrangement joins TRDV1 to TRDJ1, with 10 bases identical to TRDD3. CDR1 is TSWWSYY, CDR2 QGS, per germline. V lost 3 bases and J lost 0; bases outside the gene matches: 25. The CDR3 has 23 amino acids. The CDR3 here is CALGEPPSPLLIRGIRYTDKLIF. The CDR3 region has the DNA TGTGCTCTTGGGGAGCCACCTTCCCCCCTTTTAATCCGGGGGATACGCTACACCGATAAACTCATCTTT.

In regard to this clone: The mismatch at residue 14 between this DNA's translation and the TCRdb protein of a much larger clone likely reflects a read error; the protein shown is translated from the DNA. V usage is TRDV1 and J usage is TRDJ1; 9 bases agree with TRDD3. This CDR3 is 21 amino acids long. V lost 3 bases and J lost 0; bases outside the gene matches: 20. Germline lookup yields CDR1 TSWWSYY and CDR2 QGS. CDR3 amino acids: CALGEPSHGRTGGVNTDKLIF. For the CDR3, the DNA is TGTGCTCTTGGGGAGCCTTCCCATGGTCGTACTGGGGGAGTCAACACCGATAAACTCATCTTT.